Presented here are 12 T cell receptor beta chains from one specimen sequenced in a study of Ad26.COV2.S vaccination and SARS-CoV-2 variants. TCRdb's table, derived via immunoSEQ multiplex PCR, lists solely in-frame clones and lacks some. The table includes 440,000 or so clones, roughly 87% detected once. Treatment in this sample: around 19 received Ad26.COV2.S at low or high dose, single or two shots; 5 received placebo; per-sample allocation not given. Collection of samples fell on day 63 after the first vaccine or placebo injection. The sequencing here drew on peripheral blood, taken in a trial of Ad26.COV2.S vaccine versus placebo. The receptors were sampled from a person between 18 and 65 years old who received the Ad26.COV2.S COVID-19 vaccine or a placebo.

The sample holds one count of this clone. J is TRBJ2-7 and V is TRBV13; 9 positions match TRBD2. Germline assignment: CDR1 PRHDT and CDR2 FYEKMQ (reference sequence). The CDR3 contains 14 residues. The V segment lost 4 bases and the J segment 2 bases; nucleotides outside the gene matches: 3. CDR3 in DNA: TGTGCCAGCAGCTCGACTAGCGGCACCTACGAGCAGTACTTC. Its translation is CASSSTSGTYEQYF.

This chain links TRBV2 with TRBJ2-7; TRBD1 matches 10 bases. The CDR3 runs 20 residues. Germline V CDR1 and CDR2: SNHLY, FYNNEI. V trimming: 0 bases; J trimming: 0 bases; junction bases outside the gene matches: 14. As DNA, the CDR3 is TGTGCCAGCAGTGAAGCGGCCCTTGACAGGGGGCCTGGGAGCTCCTACGAGCAGTACTTC. Its protein is CASSEAALDRGPGSSYEQYF.

The V gene is TRBV10-1, the J gene TRBJ2-7; possible D gene TRBD1, 5 bases. This CDR3 has 14 residues. The germline CDR1 and CDR2 sequences are WNHNN and SYGVQD (reference sequence). V shed 3 bases and J shed 3 bases, with 12 bases lying between them. The CDR3 reads CASSDRRQYYEQYF. DNA of the CDR3: TGCGCCAGCAGTGATCGGAGACAGTACTACGAGCAGTACTTC.

The genes are TRBV2 and TRBJ2-1; the D is unclear. The V gene lost 2 bases and the J gene lost 4 bases, with 6 bases spanning the gap. CDR3 length equals 13 residues. From germline, CDR1 is SNHLY and CDR2 FYNNEI. This CDR3 is CASSESVYNEQFF. CDR3 DNA sequence: TGTGCCAGCAGTGAATCCGTTTACAATGAGCAGTTCTTC.

The J gene is TRBJ2-6, the V gene TRBV5-6; D not certain. The CDR3 covers 13 residues. Germline V lookup: CDR1 SGHDT, CDR2 YYEEEE. V was pared by 6 bases and J by 0 bases, with 4 bases between. This chain's CDR3 is CASTTSGANVLTF. The CDR3 DNA is TGTGCCAGCACCACCTCTGGGGCCAACGTCCTGACTTTC.

The chain joins TRBV28 to TRBJ2-3, with TRBD2 matching over 11 bases. V trimming: 4 bases; J trimming: 1 base; junction bases outside the gene matches: 7. The CDR3 sequence is 17 residues long. Germline V gene lookup returns CDR1 MDHEN and CDR2 SYDVKM. This CDR3 is CASSSPGTSGGTDTQYF. The CDR3 coding sequence is TGTGCCAGCAGTTCCCCCGGGACTAGCGGTGGCACAGATACGCAGTATTTT.

CDR3 coding DNA: TGTGCCAGCAGCCCCCAAGGACTGCAAGAGACCCAGTACTTC. Translation gives CASSPQGLQETQYF. The chain joins TRBV3-1 (or the pseudogene TRBV3-2) to TRBJ2-5; tentative D call: TRBD2 (5 bases). Germline V gene lookup returns CDR1 LGHDT and CDR2 YNNKEL (reference sequence). This CDR3 spans 14 amino acids. V was cut by 4 bases and J by 2 bases, with 11 bases left in between.

The chain is built from TRBV5-1 and TRBJ2-2; D may correspond to TRBD1 or TRBD2 (5 bases each). Trimming pared 1 base from V and 10 bases from J, leaving 26 bases between. The CDR3 consists of 18 residues. Germline CDR1 and CDR2: SGHRS and YFSETQ. As DNA, the CDR3 is TGCGCCAGCAGCTTGATTTGGTTGGCCGAGGGGAAACCGGTGGAGCTGTTTTTT. This translates into CASSLIWLAEGKPVELFF.

The chain joins TRBV9 to TRBJ2-7; D uncertain. Germline V gene data show CDR1 as SGDLS and CDR2 as YYNGEE. The V gene lost 0 bases and the J gene lost 3 bases, with 7 bases spanning the gap. There are 13 residues in the CDR3. The CDR3 DNA reads as TGTGCCAGCAGCGTAGGAAACGGCTACGAGCAGTACTTC. It is translated as CASSVGNGYEQYF.

This chain connects TRBV2 to TRBJ2-7, with 8 positions matching TRBD1. The V and J ends lost 2 bases and 9 bases, in that order; junction bases with no gene match: 24. CDR3 length: 19 residues. The germline V gene encodes CDR1 SNHLY and CDR2 FYNNEI. DNA of the CDR3: TGTGCCAGCAGTGAATCGCTTCTTACCTCCGGGACAGGTAGTACCGGGCAGTACTTC. It codes for CASSESLLTSGTGSTGQYF.

The gene calls are TRBV5-1 and TRBJ2-1, with D unresolved. This CDR3 spans 15 amino acids. Trimming stripped 0 bases from V and 0 bases from J, with 7 bases between. CDR1 is SGHRS, CDR2 YFSETQ, per germline. The CDR3: CASSLGAVSYNEQFF. The CDR3 DNA reads as TGCGCCAGCAGCTTGGGGGCGGTCTCCTACAATGAGCAGTTCTTC.

This clone was found a few times. V is TRBV4-2 and J is TRBJ2-1; 15 bases agree with TRBD2. The CDR3 has 17 residues. From germline, CDR1 is LGHNA and CDR2 YNFKEQ. V dropped 4 bases and J dropped 4; count of bases not matched to a gene: 5. This CDR3 is CASSLGLAGGLYNEQFF. CDR3 bases: TGTGCCAGCAGCCTGGGACTAGCGGGAGGCTTGTACAATGAGCAGTTCTTC.